This T cell receptor (beta chain) is drawn from a study of sequential checkpoint blockade in melanoma. Study-level information: Randomization was 1:1 between first-line nivolumab→ipilimumab and ipilimumab→nivolumab. Maintenance nivolumab came after either treatment sequence.

V was trimmed by 4 bases and J by 5 bases, leaving 17 bases between them. CDR3 size: 15 residues. The V gene's germline CDR1 is KGHSH and CDR2 LQKENI. This sample's treatment: randomized to nivolumab then ipilimumab (arm A) or the reverse (arm B). None of the patients previously received DNA-damaging chemotherapy. PBMC sorting kept live CD3+CD8+ cells without CD19 or CD56. This clone was observed a few times. Here immunoSEQ multiplex PCR was the method, and the copy in TCRdb shows in-frame clones only, minus some. Of about 38,000 clones in the sample, around nine tenths were seen once. This chain connects TRBV18 to TRBJ1-2; D is perhaps TRBD1 (6 bases). The receptor was derived from a human donor with melanoma. The input for sequencing was CD8+ T cells sorted from blood (inferred from file names), taken from a patient given nivolumab and ipilimumab in sequence. The CDR3 bases are TGTGCCAGCTCACACAACTCCCCAGGGGTTTATGGCTACACCTTC. Its protein is CASSHNSPGVYGYTF. The full variable domain, completed using reference TRBV18 and TRBJ1-2, is NAGVMQNPRHLVRRRGQEARLRCSPMKGHSHVYWYRQLPEEGLKFMVYLQKENIIDESGMPKERFSAEFPKEGPSILRIQQVVRGDSAAYFCASSHNSPGVYGYTFGSGTRLTVV.